This note documents a single TCR beta chain sequence. Its specificity is unknown. This specimen comes from a study of T cell responses to AZD1222 COVID-19 vaccine. Turning to the study itself: Analysis merged second doses at about 4 or about 12 weeks. General study points: Donor demographics were predominantly white British with a female majority; clonal diversity may be underestimated. Increased Spike-specific TCR breadth and depth were observed after two AZD1222 doses.

Germline CDR1 reads LNHNV; CDR2 reads YYDKDF (reference sequence). After removal of 2 bases from V and 4 bases from J, the junction contained 4 bases not matched to a gene. This CDR3 is 15 amino acids long. Clones were sequenced by immunoSEQ multiplex PCR, and TCRdb holds only the in-frame ones, with some missing. Found here are about 90,000 clones, about 86% of them singletons; the top ten hold around 8%. The chain couples TRBV15 to TRBJ2-1, with 8 bases identical to TRBD2. This clonotype originated in an adult in good health. The sequences come from peripheral blood, collected on day 0 of AZD1222 vaccination. The CDR3 spells CATSRLAGPYNEQFF. CDR3 nucleotides: TGTGCCACCAGCAGATTAGCGGGGCCTTACAATGAGCAGTTCTTC. Complete variable domain (other parts from reference TRBV15 and TRBJ2-1): DAMVIQNPRYQVTQFGKPVTLSCSQTLNHNVMYWYQQKSSQAPKLLFHYYDKDFNNEADTPDNFQSRRPNTSFCFLDIRSPGLGDTAMYLCATSRLAGPYNEQFFGPGTRLTVL.